The 31 T cell receptor beta chains listed next were all sequenced from one sample in a study of blood T cell repertoires in COVID-19. Generated by immunoSEQ multiplex PCR, the TCRdb table keeps only in-frame clones and is missing some. The table lists approximately 360,000 clones, about 90% of them singletons. Sample: peripheral blood. All receptors derive from a man aged 18 to 29 with active or convalescent COVID-19.

This chain uses TRBV6-2 or TRBV6-3 with TRBJ2-1; D might be TRBD2 (6 bases). Per the germline V gene, CDR1 is MNHEY and CDR2 is SVGEGT. Trimming stripped 5 bases from V and 6 bases from J, with 11 bases between. This CDR3 spans 13 amino acids. CDR3 sequence (DNA): TGTGCCAGCAGTGCGATCGGGGGCAATGAGCAGTTCTTC. Translating gives CASSAIGGNEQFF.

The V and J genes are TRBV13 and TRBJ1-6, with 7 bases that match TRBD1. This CDR3 is built from 14 residues. J was trimmed by 7 bases and V by 5 bases; bases with no gene match: 5. Looked up from germline, CDR1 is PRHDT and CDR2 is FYEKMQ (reference sequence). CDR3 in amino acids: CASSLLRGNSPLHF. DNA of the CDR3: TGTGCCAGCAGCCTACTCAGGGGGAATTCACCCCTCCACTTT. Full variable domain (rest looked up from reference TRBV13 and TRBJ1-6): AAGVIQSPRHLIKEKRETATLKCYPIPRHDTVYWYQQGPGQDPQFLISFYEKMQSDKGSIPDRFSAQQFSDYHSELNMSSLELGDSALYFCASSLLRGNSPLHFGNGTRLTVT.

The count of this clone is one. The chain uses TRBV5-4 and TRBJ2-2; possibly TRBD2 for D (5 bases). The CDR3 totals 15 residues. Germline V CDR1 and CDR2: SGHNT, YYREEE (reference sequence). The V end was cut by 0 bases, the J end by 5 bases, with 11 bases between. The CDR3 DNA reads TGTGCCAGCAGCTTGGCCGGGGTAGCAACCGGGGAGCTGTTTTTT. Amino acid sequence: CASSLAGVATGELFF.

This chain uses TRBV19 with TRBJ1-3; D gene ambiguous. CDR1 and CDR2 (germline): LNHDA, SQIVND (reference sequence). This CDR3 comprises 15 residues. V gave up 3 bases and J gave up 0 bases, with 9 bases separating them. In nucleotides, the CDR3 is TGTGCCAGTAGTATGCGTCGTTCCTCTGGAAACACCATATATTTT. This sequence encodes CASSMRRSSGNTIYF.

This clone has a single count. The V and J genes are TRBV7-2 and TRBJ1-4; TRBD1 might be the D (6 bases). V was clipped by 1 base and J by 8 bases, with 11 bases between them. CDR3 length: 14 residues. Per the germline V gene, CDR1 is SGHTA and CDR2 is FQGNSA. This CDR3 is CASSLVTGREKLFF. The CDR3 DNA follows: TGTGCCAGCAGCTTAGTAACAGGGCGGGAAAAACTGTTTTTT.

In DNA form, the CDR3 reads TGTGCCAGCAGTTCCGGACAGGACATGGGCACAGATACGCAGTATTTT. Protein product: CASSSGQDMGTDTQYF. This chain connects TRBV27 to TRBJ2-3, with 7 bases fitting TRBD1. The CDR3 loop spans 16 amino acids. J gave up 1 base and V 4 bases, and 8 bases lay outside the gene matches. Germline CDR1 and CDR2: MNHEY and SMNVEV (reference sequence).

The chain carries TRBV7-9 and TRBJ2-1, with 7 bases that match TRBD1. CDR3 length: 16 amino acids. J was trimmed by 10 bases and V by 1 base; bases with no gene match: 13. Germline V lookup: CDR1 SEHNR, CDR2 FQNEAQ (reference sequence). The CDR3 region has the DNA TGTGCCAGCAGCTTAGTCATAGGGGGCCGGGTAGGGGAGCAGTTCTTC. Translating it yields CASSLVIGGRVGEQFF.

The chain employs TRBV30 and TRBJ2-1, with 8 positions matching TRBD1. From germline, CDR1 is GTSNPN and CDR2 SVGIG (reference sequence). Trimming removed 5 bases from V and 9 bases from J; junction bases left unmatched: 9. This CDR3 is built from 13 residues. The CDR3 DNA follows: TGTGCCTGGGGAGACAGGGGCGGTGTTGAGCAGTTCTTC. It specifies CAWGDRGGVEQFF.

The V and J genes are TRBV7-2 and TRBJ2-7, with 7 positions matching TRBD1. The CDR3 extends over 15 amino acids. The trim removed 0 bases at V and 5 bases at J, leaving 7 bases unmatched. Germline-derived CDR1 and CDR2 are SGHTA and FQGNSA. The CDR3 nucleotides are TGTGCCAGCAGCTTAGCGGGGACAGTGATCAACGAGCAGTACTTC. Encoded protein: CASSLAGTVINEQYF.

This chain connects TRBV7-2 to TRBJ2-4; the match to TRBD2 covers 9 bases. J gave up 1 base and V 1 base, and 5 bases lay outside the gene matches. CDR1 and CDR2 from the germline V gene are SGHTA and FQGNSA. The CDR3 runs 17 residues. The CDR3 here is CASSLVAGGDAKNIQYF. The CDR3 DNA sequence: TGTGCCAGCAGCTTAGTGGCGGGAGGGGATGCCAAAAACATTCAGTACTTC.

Concerning this clone itself: This specimen includes other DNA sequences encoding the same CDR3. The chain uses TRBV3-1 (or the pseudogene TRBV3-2) and TRBJ1-4; possible D gene TRBD1, 6 bases. Trimming pared 2 bases from V and 2 bases from J, leaving 6 bases between. This CDR3 has 14 residues. The germline CDR1 and CDR2 sequences are LGHDT and YNNKEL (reference sequence). The CDR3: CASSQQGTNEKLFF. The CDR3 region has the DNA TGTGCCAGCAGCCAACAGGGGACTAATGAAAAACTGTTTTTT.

A single count supports this clone. The chain uses TRBV19 and TRBJ2-7; 8 positions agree with TRBD2. The trim removed 6 bases at V and 2 bases at J, leaving 6 bases unmatched. Germline V CDR1 and CDR2: LNHDA, SQIVND (reference sequence). The CDR3 is 14 residues long. Here the CDR3 reads CASSASGRTYEQYF. Here the CDR3 DNA reads TGTGCCAGTAGCGCTAGCGGGCGAACCTACGAGCAGTACTTC.

The J gene is TRBJ2-7, the V gene TRBV28; TRBD1 matches at 8 bases. V shed 6 bases and J 8 bases; nucleotides not matched to a gene: 12. Germline-derived CDR1 and CDR2 are MDHEN and SYDVKM. The CDR3 length is 14 residues. The CDR3 bases are TGTGCCAGCAGGGATGGACAGGGAGAGTTGAAGCAGTACTTC. Protein: CASRDGQGELKQYF.

The V gene is TRBV9, the J gene TRBJ2-1; 12 nucleotides agree with TRBD2. V lost 3 bases to trimming and J lost 8 bases; unmatched junction nucleotides: 9. CDR1 and CDR2 from the germline V gene are SGDLS and YYNGEE. CDR3 length equals 16 residues. The CDR3 sequence is CASSGSGTSGRDEQFF. The CDR3 nucleotides are TGTGCCAGCAGCGGGAGCGGGACTAGCGGGCGGGATGAGCAGTTCTTC.

This chain joins TRBV6-5 and TRBJ1-1; no reliable D call. The CDR3 contains 13 residues. Germline V gives CDR1 MNHEY, CDR2 SVGAGI. V dropped 2 bases and J dropped 14 bases, with 18 bases sitting between them. CDR3 in DNA: TGTGCCAGCAGTTACGAAGACGCGGGGAAAAGGTTCTTT. It specifies CASSYEDAGKRFF.

The chain is built from TRBV9 and TRBJ2-5; tentatively, D is TRBD2 (6 bases). Germline CDR1 and CDR2: SGDLS and YYNGEE. The CDR3 is 16 residues long. Trimming removed 0 bases from V and 5 bases from J, with 17 bases in between. CDR3 loop: CASSVARGTGGETQYF. The CDR3 DNA reads as TGTGCCAGCAGCGTAGCGAGGGGCACCGGAGGGGAGACCCAGTACTTC.

This clone was detected only a few times. The chain carries TRBV11-2 and TRBJ1-1, with D perhaps matching TRBD1 (5 bases). V was trimmed by 2 bases and J by 11 bases, leaving 12 bases between them. Germline CDR1 is SGHAT and CDR2 is FQNNGV. CDR3 length: 12 amino acids. CDR3 bases: TGTGCCAGCAGCTTATACTCAGGGAATGCTTTCTTT. Translating it yields CASSLYSGNAFF.

The chain combines TRBV3-1 (or the pseudogene TRBV3-2) with TRBJ1-2; D is ambiguous. This CDR3 is built from 11 residues. Germline lookup yields CDR1 LGHDT and CDR2 YNNKEL (reference sequence). With 11 bases removed from V and 3 bases from J, the gap between germline ends came to 10 bases. CDR3 in amino acids: CAAEGDYGYTF. Here the CDR3 DNA reads TGTGCCGCTGAGGGAGACTATGGCTACACCTTC.

The chain carries TRBV11-2 and TRBJ2-2; no clear D gene. CDR3 size: 12 residues. CDR1 and CDR2 from the germline V gene are SGHAT and FQNNGV. V lost 6 bases and J 5 bases, leaving 7 bases between the germline ends. The CDR3 here is CASRHGTGELFF. CDR3 DNA: TGTGCCAGCAGGCACGGGACCGGGGAGCTGTTTTTT.

The J gene is TRBJ1-1, the V gene TRBV2, with 9 bases identical to TRBD1. The trim removed 8 bases at V and 7 bases at J, leaving 8 bases unmatched. Germline loops: CDR1 SNHLY, CDR2 FYNNEI. The CDR3 sequence is 13 residues long. CDR3 sequence reads: CASGTGKSNEAFF. Written as DNA, the CDR3 is TGTGCCAGCGGGACAGGGAAGTCGAATGAAGCTTTCTTT.

This clone was observed once. The gene calls are TRBV7-9 and TRBJ2-3; 8 positions agree with TRBD1. V shed 2 bases, J shed 7 bases, and the junction held 8 bases outside the gene matches. This CDR3 has 15 residues. Germline V gene data show CDR1 as SEHNR and CDR2 as FQNEAQ (reference sequence). Written as DNA, the CDR3 is TGTGCCAGCAGCTTAATGCAGGGGGCCAGGAATACGCAGTATTTT. Translation: CASSLMQGARNTQYF.

The chain carries TRBV11-2 and TRBJ2-3; D not certain. The CDR3 runs 19 residues. Germline CDR1 is SGHAT and CDR2 is FQNNGV. The V end was cut by 0 bases, the J end by 2 bases, with 21 bases between. The CDR3 bases are TGTGCCAGCAGCTTAGATCCGCAGAGGTCCTTTAGGTACACAGATACGCAGTATTTT. This encodes CASSLDPQRSFRYTDTQYF.

J is TRBJ2-7 and V is TRBV5-1, with TRBD1 matching over 9 bases. The CDR3 contains 16 residues. The V gene's germline CDR1 is SGHRS and CDR2 YFSETQ. V lost 2 bases and J lost 4; bases outside the gene matches: 10. The CDR3 coding sequence is TGCGCCAGCAGCTTCAAAAAGGGACAGGGAGATTACGAGCAGTACTTC. Its protein product is CASSFKKGQGDYEQYF.

The rearrangement links TRBV30 to TRBJ1-2, with unresolved D. The germline V gene has CDR1 GTSNPN and CDR2 SVGIG (reference sequence). Trimming stripped 2 bases from V and 7 bases from J, with 20 bases between. The CDR3 runs 15 residues. Here the CDR3 DNA reads TGTGCCTGGAGTCTCACGGAGGACGGAGTCGGTGGCTACACCTTC. This encodes CAWSLTEDGVGGYTF.

This clone was observed a handful of times. The chain combines TRBV2 with TRBJ2-7, with 8 bases matching TRBD1. V shed 4 bases and J 4 bases; nucleotides not matched to a gene: 9. The CDR3 spans 15 residues. The germline CDR1 and CDR2 sequences are SNHLY and FYNNEI. The DNA of the CDR3 is TGTGCCAGCAGTGTCGGAAGACAGGGGTCGTACGAGCAGTACTTC. This sequence encodes CASSVGRQGSYEQYF. Supplemented by reference TRBV2 and TRBJ2-7, the full variable domain reads EPEVTQTPSHQVTQMGQEVILRCVPISNHLYFYWYRQILGQKVEFLVSFYNNEISEKSEIFDDQFSVERPDGSNFTLKIRSTKLEDSAMYFCASSVGRQGSYEQYFGPGTRLTVT.

V gene TRBV28 combines with J gene TRBJ1-2; 7 bases are shared with TRBD1. Germline CDR1 reads MDHEN; CDR2 reads SYDVKM. The ends lost 4 bases at V and 1 base at J; junction bases unmatched: 12. The CDR3 consists of 17 residues. As DNA, the CDR3 is TGTGCCAGCAGTTCCCCGGCAGGGGGGCGGGGTAACTATGGCTACACCTTC. Residues: CASSSPAGGRGNYGYTF.

The chain couples TRBV7-3 to TRBJ2-3, with TRBD2 identical over 7 bases. Germline V gene lookup returns CDR1 SGHTA and CDR2 FQGTGA. The CDR3 consists of 14 residues. V lost 2 bases, J lost 1 base, and 0 bases stayed unmatched. Here the CDR3 DNA reads TGTGCCAGCAGCTTACTAGCGGGCACAGATACGCAGTATTTT. Translated, it gives CASSLLAGTDTQYF.

This sequence joins TRBV6-6 and TRBJ1-1; 7 bases agree with TRBD1. This CDR3 contains 14 residues. In germline, CDR1 is MNHNY, CDR2 SVGAGI (reference sequence). Trimming at V came to 6 bases and at J to 2 bases, leaving 6 bases not matched to a gene. In DNA form, the CDR3 reads TGTGCCAGCAGAGACAGGGTGGGAAACACTGAAGCTTTCTTT. This sequence encodes CASRDRVGNTEAFF.

The CDR3 is CASRSLAGVSYEQYF. The CDR3 nucleotides are TGTGCCAGTAGAAGTTTAGCGGGGGTCTCCTACGAGCAGTACTTC. The chain employs TRBV19 and TRBJ2-7, with 9 bases fitting TRBD2. V shed 6 bases, J shed 0 bases, and the junction held 6 bases outside the gene matches. The CDR3 is made up of 15 amino acids. Germline CDR1 reads LNHDA; CDR2 reads SQIVND (reference sequence).

The table lists this clone with a count of one. The chain couples TRBV7-6 to TRBJ2-1; 8 bases agree with TRBD1. Germline CDR1 reads SGHVS; CDR2 reads FNYEAQ. V shed 4 bases and J 0 bases; nucleotides not matched to a gene: 8. The CDR3 length is 17 residues. The CDR3 is CASSYDDRGDSYNEQFF. The CDR3, as DNA: TGTGCCAGCAGCTACGATGACAGGGGCGACTCCTACAATGAGCAGTTCTTC.

This rearrangement joins TRBV7-2 to TRBJ2-5; D perhaps matches TRBD1 (5 bases). Germline V gene data show CDR1 as SGHTA and CDR2 as FQGNSA. The CDR3 is 13 residues long. Trimming removed 4 bases at V and 5 bases at J, with 11 bases between. The CDR3 sequence is CASSSRVGETQYF. The CDR3 DNA follows: TGTGCCAGCAGCTCCAGGGTCGGGGAGACCCAGTACTTC.